This T cell receptor beta chain appears in the sequencing data of a study of CD4+ T cells in melanoma. Study results and caveats: In melanoma, neoantigen-specific CD4+ T cells reportedly differed in differentiation state.

Germline V gene lookup returns CDR1 MNHNY and CDR2 SVGAGI (reference sequence). V lost 5 bases to trimming and J lost 1 base, with 11 bases between them. This CDR3 is 14 amino acids long. Assay: immunoSEQ multiplex PCR; the TCRdb copy retains only in-frame clones and omits some. Among 6,000 to 8,500 clones listed, about three fifths were seen once. About this clone: Antigen unknown.

The sample taken for sequencing was cells from a culture (not recorded whether cultured in vitro). J is TRBJ1-1 and V is TRBV6-6; D gene uncertain. This receptor was taken from a human donor with melanoma. Written as DNA, the CDR3 is TGTGCCAGCAGTCGGCCCCCCGGGAACACTGAAGCTTTCTTT. Its translation is CASSRPPGNTEAFF.